This T cell receptor (beta chain) was captured by sequencing in a study of Graves' ophthalmopathy and Graves' hyperthyroidism. The overall study: Peripheral blood was collected at initial diagnosis, before any treatment.

Study findings and constraints: Most thyroid clonotypes with frequency above 0.001 were detected in blood too.

Only a few counts were recorded for this clonotype. Its antigen is unknown. A much larger clone lies a single base off, so this may be a read error. No conserved phenylalanine or tryptophan is present at the end of the CDR3, so a read error is the likely explanation. RNA transcripts served as template for amplifying TCR beta CDR3 sequences. The first-round RT-PCR employed HTBI primers together with the Qiagen OneStep RT-PCR kit. A multiplex PCR was then performed as the second round. TCRdb called the multiplex PCR reads again in MiXCR, with one record for every CDR3 protein. The data show approximately 41,000 distinct CDR3 sequences, with under 65% seen just once and around 18% held by the top ten. V was clipped by 4 bases and J by 1 base, with 17 bases between them. Per the germline V gene, CDR1 is SGHDT and CDR2 is YYEEEE. This CDR3 spans 16 amino acids. Clinical symptoms and serum thyroxine were used for diagnosis; TRAb, thyroid ultrasound and orbital computed tomography were also relied on. The PBMC fraction was derived from about 9.5 ml of fresh peripheral blood.

The receptor was isolated from an adult man with Graves' ophthalmopathy. Sequenced: peripheral blood. The chain employs TRBV5-6 and TRBJ1-1; perhaps TRBD1 as D (5 bases). DNA for the CDR3: TGTGCCAGCAGCCGCTCTCGTTTTGGGGGGAACACTGAAGCTTTCCTT. Its protein is CASSRSRFGGNTEAFL.